These T cell receptor beta chains were read from a single sample in a study of blood T cell repertoires in COVID-19. Profiled with immunoSEQ multiplex PCR; TCRdb holds only in-frame clones, not every one. The sample shows some 85,000 clones, 60% to 85% of them seen only once. The source material was peripheral blood. These receptors were obtained from a human donor in a cohort sampled during active COVID-19. The CDR3 runs from the conserved cysteine through the conserved F or W. D genes are given only for firm matches. Size is stated for part of the rows, as once, few or many counts, or as a class when the clone is expanded.

v_gene	j_gene	d_gene	abundance	CDR3nt	CDR3aa
TRBV5-4	TRBJ1-1	NA	NA	TGTGCCAGCAGTCCCCTCGACAGGATAGGAGGCACTGAAGCTTTCTTT	CASSPLDRIGGTEAFF
TRBV2	TRBJ2-1	TRBD2	NA	TGTGCCAGCAGTCACAGCCTAGCGGGAGTGAATTACAATGAGCAGTTCTTC	CASSHSLAGVNYNEQFF
TRBV7-9	TRBJ1-4	NA	NA	TGTGCCAGCAGCTTGGCCACAACTAATGAAAAACTGTTTTTT	CASSLATTNEKLFF
TRBV6-1	TRBJ2-7	NA	NA	TGTGCCAGCAGTGAACTAGCGTCGGCGGCCGAGCAGTACTTC	CASSELASAAEQYF
TRBV7-3	TRBJ2-7	NA	NA	TGTGCCAGCAGCGTCGTTACACAGGGCGAGCAGTACTTC	CASSVVTQGEQYF
TRBV19	TRBJ2-5	TRBD1	NA	TGTGCCAGTAGTCCACGGGGACAGGGCCTCCAAGAGACCCAGTACTTC	CASSPRGQGLQETQYF
TRBV5-1	TRBJ2-1	NA	once	TGCGCCAGCAGCTTGCAGCCAGGGGTCTACAATGAGCAGTTCTTC	CASSLQPGVYNEQFF
TRBV7-9	TRBJ2-1	NA	NA	TGTGCCAGCAGCTTAAGGAGCGATGAGCAGTTCTTC	CASSLRSDEQFF
TRBV7-8	TRBJ1-2	NA	NA	TGTGCCAGCAGCCCGTATGACAGGCATGGCTACACCTTC	CASSPYDRHGYTF
TRBV27	TRBJ1-2	NA	once	TGTGCCAGCAAACCCGGGGGACGGCTCCATGGCTACACCTTC	CASKPGGRLHGYTF
TRBV27	TRBJ2-5	NA	NA	TGTGCCAGCAGTTTAATCCCGCGGGAGACCCAGTACTTC	CASSLIPRETQYF
TRBV19	TRBJ2-2	NA	once	TGTGCTAGTACCGGGAAGAACACCGGGGAGCTGTTTTTT	CASTGKNTGELFF